The rows below give T cell receptor beta chains drawn from one sample of a study of read filtering for tumor transcriptome and immune sequencing. TCRdb redid the calling of the reads with MiXCR, one entry per CDR3 protein. The repertoire includes roughly 68,000 distinct CDR3 sequences, around 14% of them detected once, and roughly 41% sits in the top ten. Sequenced sample: a population of CD138-negative cells sorted from bone marrow. These receptors were obtained from a donor at least 40 years old with multiple myeloma. Each CDR3 is given with its conserved first and last residue. D genes are given only for firm matches. For some rows the clone size is stated as once, few or many, or as a class when expanded; others skip it.

j_call clone_size v_call d_call cdr3_nt cdr3_aa
TRBJ1-1 many TRBV10-2 NA TGCGCCAGCAGTGAGTCGCTGAACACTGAAGCTTTCTTT CASSESLNTEAFF
TRBJ2-7 many TRBV6-2/TRBV6-3 TRBD2 TGTGCCAGCAGACGGACTAGCGGGATGTACGAGCAGTACTTC CASRRTSGMYEQYF
TRBJ1-6 many TRBV7-3 NA TGTGCCAGCAGCTTAACACCCGGGAGTTCACCCCTCCACTTT CASSLTPGSSPLHF
TRBJ2-7 NA TRBV12-3/TRBV12-4 NA TGTGCCAGCAGTTCCAGACACAGGTGGGACGAGCAGTACTTC CASSSRHRWDEQYF
TRBJ1-6 many TRBV4-2 NA TGTGCCAGCAGCCAGGATACTAATAATTCACCCCTCCACTTT CASSQDTNNSPLHF
TRBJ2-1 few TRBV5-1 TRBD1 TGCGCCAGCAGCTTGGCCCAGGGGGACTACAATGAGCAGTTCTTC CASSLAQGDYNEQFF
TRBJ2-1 many TRBV19 TRBD2 TGTGCCAGTAGTATAGTCCGCTGGACTAGCAATGAGCAGTTCTTC CASSIVRWTSNEQFF
TRBJ2-2 many TRBV20-1 TRBD2 TGCAGTGCTAGCTCGGGCGGGAGACCGGGAACCGGGGAGCTGTTTTTT CSASSGGRPGTGELFF
TRBJ1-1 many TRBV20-1 NA TGCAGTGCTAGGCAGCAATTCCGGGGCACTGAAGCTTTCTTT CSARQQFRGTEAFF
TRBJ2-3 many TRBV20-1 NA TGCAGTCGCGATACGCAGTATTTT CSRDTQYF
TRBJ2-7 few TRBV7-3 NA TGTGCCAGCAGCTTAAGGCTAGGTCCCTACGAGCAGTACTTC CASSLRLGPYEQYF
TRBJ2-7 NA TRBV5-1 NA TGCGCCAGCAGCTTGGGGGTTTGGGGCAACGAGCAGTACTTC CASSLGVWGNEQYF
TRBJ2-7 many TRBV7-6 TRBD2 TGTGCCAGCAGCTTAGCGACTAGCGGATTCTACGAGCAGTACTTC CASSLATSGFYEQYF
TRBJ2-7 many TRBV19 TRBD1 TGTGCCAGTAGTAACGGTGGGACAGGCACGGGTGAGCAGTACTTC CASSNGGTGTGEQYF
TRBJ1-1 many TRBV20-1 TRBD1 TGCAGTGCTAAGAGACAGGGTGGGAACACTGAAGCTTTCTTT CSAKRQGGNTEAFF
TRBJ2-1 many TRBV3-1 TRBD2 TGTGCCAGCAGCCAAGCTAGCGGGACGTCCTATGAGCAGTTCTTC CASSQASGTSYEQFF
TRBJ2-1 NA TRBV20-1 TRBD2 TGCAGTGCTCTCACATTACTAGCGGGAAGGGCTGAGCAGTTCTTC CSALTLLAGRAEQFF
TRBJ2-1 few TRBV24-1 NA TGTGCCACCAGTGGTGACAGATATGAGCAGTTCTTC CATSGDRYEQFF
TRBJ2-2 NA TRBV20-1 TRBD2 TGCAGTGCTAGACCAGCGGGAGATGGTAACGGGGAGCTGTTTTTT CSARPAGDGNGELFF
TRBJ2-7 many TRBV20-1 NA TGCAGTGCTAGAAGGTCGCGGGGCCTAGCTTTGGGCGAGCAGTACTTC CSARRSRGLALGEQYF
TRBJ2-2 many TRBV19 NA TGTGCCAGTAGTATGCCCCTTTGGACAGCTAACACCGGGGAGCTGTTTTTT CASSMPLWTANTGELFF
TRBJ2-7 few TRBV29-1 TRBD1 TGCAGCGTTACCGGGACAGGCTACGAGCAGTACTTC CSVTGTGYEQYF
TRBJ2-2 many TRBV7-2 TRBD2 TGTGCCGGTCTCGCCGTAGCGGGAGTTACCGGGGAGCTGTTTTTT CAGLAVAGVTGELFF
TRBJ2-7 many TRBV29-1 NA TGCAGCGTTGAAGATCCCCAGGGCCCGGGGTACTTC CSVEDPQGPGYF
TRBJ2-6 many TRBV7-9 NA TGTGCCACCCTTTTCTCTGGGGCCAACGTCCTGACTTTC CATLFSGANVLTF
TRBJ2-1 many TRBV20-1 NA TGCAGTGCTAGAGAAGGGGCAGCAAATGAGCAGTTCTTC CSAREGAANEQFF
TRBJ2-1 many TRBV20-1 TRBD2 TGCAGTGCTAGATCCGGACTAGCGGGATACTCCTACAATGAGCAGTTCTTC CSARSGLAGYSYNEQFF
TRBJ2-7 NA TRBV28 NA TGTGCCAGCAGTTTACCACACAGGGACGAGCAGTACTTC CASSLPHRDEQYF
TRBJ2-2 many TRBV7-3 NA TGTGCCAGCAGCTTCGAGCGGGTACCGAACACCGGGGAGCTGTTTTTT CASSFERVPNTGELFF
TRBJ2-1 many TRBV7-9 TRBD2 TGTGCCAGCAGCTTAGTTAGCGGGAGGTACAATGAGCAGTTCTTC CASSLVSGRYNEQFF
TRBJ2-3 many TRBV6-2/TRBV6-3 TRBD2 TGTGCCAGCAGTTACGGATCTAGCGGGAGTTGGGATACGCAGTATTTT CASSYGSSGSWDTQYF
TRBJ1-1 many TRBV13 NA TGTGCCAGCAGCCCCTGGACCCCAGACACTGAAGCTTTCTTT CASSPWTPDTEAFF
TRBJ2-1 many TRBV30 TRBD2 TGTGCCTGGAGTCGTGGGAGCGGGGCTAACAATGAGCAGTTCTTC CAWSRGSGANNEQFF
TRBJ1-1 NA TRBV3-1 NA TGTGTCAGCAGCCAGGGGCCGAACACTGAAGCTTTCTTT CVSSQGPNTEAFF
TRBJ2-1 many TRBV7-3 TRBD2 TGTGCCAGCAGCTTATCCCTACAGCGGGAGGGCCGGTCCGAGCAGTTCTTC CASSLSLQREGRSEQFF
TRBJ1-1 many TRBV5-1 NA TGCGCCAGCAGCTCCGGACGGAACACTGAAGCTTTCTTT CASSSGRNTEAFF
TRBJ2-5 many TRBV6-5 NA TGTGCCAGCAGTTACCAGGGGCCCCAAGAGACCCAGTACTTC CASSYQGPQETQYF
TRBJ2-6 many TRBV4-3 NA TGCGCCAGCAGCCAAGACAGTGGCGCTGGGGCCAACGTCCTGACTTTC CASSQDSGAGANVLTF
TRBJ2-1 many TRBV4-1 TRBD2 TGCGCCAGCAGCCAAGGTAGCGGGAGTTCCCTCTTC CASSQGSGSSLF
TRBJ2-3 few TRBV21-1 NA TGTGCCAGCAGCATCGGGTGTTTTGTGGGGCCCACAGATACGCAGTATTTT CASSIGCFVGPTDTQYF
TRBJ2-2 many TRBV18 TRBD1 TGTGCCAGCTCACGGGACAGGACCGGGGAGCTGTTTTTT CASSRDRTGELFF
TRBJ1-3 many TRBV28 NA TGTGCCAGCAGTTTTACACGCAGCGACTCTGGAAACACCATATATTTT CASSFTRSDSGNTIYF
TRBJ2-2 many TRBV12-3/TRBV12-4 TRBD1 TGTGCCAGCAGTTTGGGACAGGGGATTCACACCGGGGAGCTGTTTTTT CASSLGQGIHTGELFF
TRBJ1-2 NA TRBV7-9 NA TGTGCCAGCAGCTTAGGAACGGATAACTATGGCTACACCTTC CASSLGTDNYGYTF
TRBJ2-1 many TRBV6-1 TRBD1 TGTGCCAGCAGTGAAACAGGGGGCTCCTACAATGAGCAGTTCTTC CASSETGGSYNEQFF
TRBJ2-1 NA TRBV29-1 NA TGCAGCGTTGCACGCTACAATGAGCAGTTCTTC CSVARYNEQFF
TRBJ1-2 few TRBV5-1 NA TGCGCCAGCAGCTTGAGCCCGGACGAACGCGGCTACACCTTC CASSLSPDERGYTF
TRBJ2-1 many TRBV6-1 TRBD2 TGTGCCAGCAGCGGGACTAGCGGGACGATTACCTACAATGAGCAGTTCTTC CASSGTSGTITYNEQFF
TRBJ2-7 many TRBV27 TRBD1 TGTGCCAGCACATCGGGACAGGATCGCTACGAGCAGTACTTC CASTSGQDRYEQYF
TRBJ1-1 many TRBV20-1 NA TGCAGTGCTAGGAGCGAGAGAAGGAAAAGTGACACTGAAGCTTTCTTT CSARSERRKSDTEAFF
TRBJ2-2 few TRBV12-3/TRBV12-4 NA TGTGCCAGCAGTCCCTCCCGTCCGGGCCCACCTCCGACCACCGGGGAGCTGTTTTTT CASSPSRPGPPPTTGELFF
TRBJ2-2 NA TRBV18 NA TGTGCCAGCTCGGATAACAGGGTAAACACCGGGGAGCTGTTTTTT CASSDNRVNTGELFF
TRBJ1-3 NA TRBV30 NA TGTGCCTGGGTGGATAGTCCAACCTCTGGAAACACCATATATTTT CAWVDSPTSGNTIYF
TRBJ2-1 many TRBV7-8 TRBD2 TGTGCCAGCAGCTTAGGACGCGCGGGAGCCACAGATGAGCAGTTCTTC CASSLGRAGATDEQFF